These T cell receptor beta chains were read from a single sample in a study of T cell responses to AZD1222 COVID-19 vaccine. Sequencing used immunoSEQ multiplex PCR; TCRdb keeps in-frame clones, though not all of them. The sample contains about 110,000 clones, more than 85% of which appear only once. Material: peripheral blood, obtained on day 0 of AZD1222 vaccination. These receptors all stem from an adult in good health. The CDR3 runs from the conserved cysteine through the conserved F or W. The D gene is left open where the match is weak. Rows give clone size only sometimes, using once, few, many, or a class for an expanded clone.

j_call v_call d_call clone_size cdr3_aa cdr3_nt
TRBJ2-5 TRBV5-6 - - CASSLDRGLRETQYF TGTGCCAGCAGCTTGGACAGGGGACTAAGGGAGACCCAGTACTTC
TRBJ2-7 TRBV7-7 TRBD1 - CASSADRGYEQYF TGTGCTAGCAGCGCCGACAGGGGTTACGAGCAGTACTTC
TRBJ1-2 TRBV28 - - CASRLPKYGYTF TGTGCCAGCAGGCTCCCTAAGTATGGCTACACCTTC
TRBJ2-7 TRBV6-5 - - CASSYRHRDYEQYF TGTGCCAGCAGTTACCGTCACAGGGACTACGAGCAGTACTTC
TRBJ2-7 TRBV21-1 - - CASSLLHVGQAPYEQYF TGTGCCAGCAGCTTATTACACGTGGGACAGGCGCCCTACGAGCAGTACTTC
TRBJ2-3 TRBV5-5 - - CASSLWGYTDTQYF TGTGCCAGCAGCTTGTGGGGCTACACAGATACGCAGTATTTT
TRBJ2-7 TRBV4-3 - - CASSQGILGTYEQYF TGCGCCAGCAGCCAAGGGATCCTGGGGACATACGAGCAGTACTTC
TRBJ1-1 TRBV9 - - CASSPQGDVLNTEAFF TGTGCCAGCAGCCCCCAAGGGGACGTATTGAACACTGAAGCTTTCTTT
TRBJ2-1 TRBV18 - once CASSPPLAQSSYNEQFF TGTGCCAGCTCACCACCCTTAGCGCAAAGCTCCTACAATGAGCAGTTCTTC
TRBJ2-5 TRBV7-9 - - CASSLGGGSETQYF TGTGCCAGCAGCTTGGGTGGCGGGTCGGAGACCCAGTACTTC
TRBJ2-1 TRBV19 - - CASSIAGSGYNEQFF TGTGCCAGTAGTATAGCCGGCTCGGGGTACAATGAGCAGTTCTTC
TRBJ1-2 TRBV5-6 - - CASSLDWIRGNGYTF TGTGCCAGCAGCTTGGATTGGATACGGGGGAATGGCTACACCTTC
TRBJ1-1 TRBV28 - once CASRGQPTEAFF TGTGCCAGCAGAGGACAGCCTACAGAAGCTTTCTTT
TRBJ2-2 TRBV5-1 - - CASKLTDTGELFF TGCGCCAGCAAATTGACAGACACCGGGGAGCTGTTTTTT
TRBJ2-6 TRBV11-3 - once CASSSQSYGANVLTF TGTGCCAGCAGCTCACAGTCTTATGGGGCCAACGTCCTGACTTTC
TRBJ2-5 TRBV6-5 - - CASSDRFQETQYF TGTGCCAGCAGCGACAGGTTCCAAGAGACCCAGTACTTC
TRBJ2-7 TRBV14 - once CASSQGRSGEQYF TGTGCCAGCAGCCAGGGGAGGTCCGGCGAGCAGTACTTC
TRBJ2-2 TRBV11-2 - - CASSPSNTGELFF TGTGCCAGCAGCCCCTCGAACACCGGGGAGCTGTTTTTT
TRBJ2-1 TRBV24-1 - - CATSDATGAGDEQFF TGTGCCACCAGTGACGCGACAGGGGCGGGGGATGAGCAGTTCTTC
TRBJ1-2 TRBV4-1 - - CASSQSGVTSYGYTF TGCGCCAGCAGCCAGTCAGGGGTGACCTCCTATGGCTACACCTTC
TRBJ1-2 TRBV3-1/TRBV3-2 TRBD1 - CASSQLQGSGYTF TGTGCCAGCAGCCAACTACAGGGGAGTGGCTACACCTTC
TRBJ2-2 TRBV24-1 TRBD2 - CATSRSGSNGELFF TGTGCCACCAGTAGAAGCGGGAGTAACGGGGAGCTGTTTTTT
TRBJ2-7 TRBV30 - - CAWSVMYEQYF TGTGCCTGGAGTGTAATGTACGAGCAGTACTTC
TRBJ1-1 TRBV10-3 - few CAISEDPGSEAFF TGTGCCATCAGTGAGGACCCGGGATCTGAAGCTTTCTTT
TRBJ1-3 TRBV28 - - CASSFLMGRSSGNTIYF TGTGCCAGCAGTTTTCTAATGGGACGGAGCTCTGGAAACACCATATATTTT
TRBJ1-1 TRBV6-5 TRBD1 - CASSITGDTEAFF TGTGCCAGCAGTATTACAGGGGACACTGAAGCTTTCTTT
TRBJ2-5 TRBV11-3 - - CASSSGGETQYF TGTGCCAGCAGCTCAGGGGGGGAGACCCAGTACTTC
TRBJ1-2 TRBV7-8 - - CASSLGYVDLAGYTF TGTGCCAGCAGCTTAGGCTATGTGGATCTCGCTGGCTACACCTTC
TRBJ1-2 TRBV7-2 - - CASSSYSGDGSGYTF TGTGCCAGCAGCTCCTATTCCGGGGACGGATCCGGCTACACCTTC
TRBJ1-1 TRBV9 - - CASSLGRRNTEAFF TGTGCCAGCAGCCTCGGTCGGAGGAACACTGAAGCTTTCTTT
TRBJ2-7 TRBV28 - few CASSQRHVTSYEQYF TGTGCCAGCAGCCAGAGACACGTCACCTCCTACGAGCAGTACTTC
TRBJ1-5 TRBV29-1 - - CSPPPGDNQPQHF TGCAGCCCGCCTCCCGGGGACAATCAGCCCCAGCATTTT
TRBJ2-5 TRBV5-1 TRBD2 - CASSSSRGGQETQYF TGCGCCAGCAGCTCGTCGCGCGGGGGCCAAGAGACCCAGTACTTC
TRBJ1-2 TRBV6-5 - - CASKEGFYGYTF TGTGCCAGCAAGGAGGGTTTCTATGGCTACACCTTC
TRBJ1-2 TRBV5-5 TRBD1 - CASSSARARGYGYTF TGTGCCAGCAGCTCCGCTCGGGCCAGGGGGTATGGCTACACCTTC
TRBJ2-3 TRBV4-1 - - CASSLTGGPSTDTQYF TGCGCCAGCAGCTTGACCGGGGGACCTAGCACAGATACGCAGTATTTT
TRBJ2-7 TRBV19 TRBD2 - CASSMTSGGPSSYEQYF TGTGCCAGTAGTATGACTAGCGGGGGGCCTAGCTCCTACGAGCAGTACTTC
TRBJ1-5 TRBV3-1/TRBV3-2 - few CASSQEWDSNQPQHF TGTGCCAGCAGCCAAGAGTGGGATAGCAATCAGCCCCAGCATTTT
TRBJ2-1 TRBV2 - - CASRVSGGSNEQFF TGTGCCAGCAGGGTTAGTGGGGGGAGCAATGAGCAGTTCTTC
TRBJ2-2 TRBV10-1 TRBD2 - CASRPGGAGGFGELFF TGCGCCAGCAGGCCCGGAGGGGCGGGAGGGTTCGGGGAGCTGTTTTTT
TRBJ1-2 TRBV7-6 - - CASSPELGNYGYTF TGTGCCAGCAGCCCCGAGCTCGGGAACTATGGCTACACCTTC
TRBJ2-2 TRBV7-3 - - CASSLLGTKNTGELFF TGTGCCAGCAGCTTACTGGGAACCAAGAACACCGGGGAGCTGTTTTTT
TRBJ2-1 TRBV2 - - CASSYTYEQFF TGTGCCAGCAGTTACACGTATGAGCAGTTCTTC
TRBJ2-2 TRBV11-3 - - CASSHPTGAMSTGELFF TGTGCCAGCAGCCACCCGACTGGTGCCATGAGCACCGGGGAGCTGTTTTTT
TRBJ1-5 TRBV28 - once CASSLWQGGRQPQHF TGTGCCAGCAGTTTATGGCAGGGAGGGAGGCAGCCCCAGCATTTT
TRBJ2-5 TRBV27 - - CASSSWTSQETQYF TGTGCCAGCAGTTCCTGGACAAGTCAAGAGACCCAGTACTTC
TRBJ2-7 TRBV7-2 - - CASSLRWDGHEQYF TGTGCCAGCAGCTTAAGGTGGGACGGCCACGAGCAGTACTTC
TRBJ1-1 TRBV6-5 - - CALNEGREAFF TGTGCACTCAACGAGGGCAGGGAAGCTTTCTTT
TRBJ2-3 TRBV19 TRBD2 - CASSLEGGLAGALPTDTQYF TGTGCCAGTAGTCTGGAAGGTGGACTAGCGGGAGCCTTACCCACAGATACGCAGTATTTT
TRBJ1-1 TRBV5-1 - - CASSLLGQNTEAFF TGCGCCAGCAGCTTGTTAGGGCAGAACACTGAAGCTTTCTTT
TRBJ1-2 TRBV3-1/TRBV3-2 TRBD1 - CASSQDWDREYGYTF TGTGCCAGCAGCCAAGATTGGGACAGGGAATATGGCTACACCTTC
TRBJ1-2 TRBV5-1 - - CASRLDSNYGYTF TGCGCCAGCAGGCTTGACAGTAACTATGGCTACACCTTC
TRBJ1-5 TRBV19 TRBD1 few CASSGDRGSNQPQHF TGTGCCAGTAGCGGGGACAGGGGAAGCAATCAGCCCCAGCATTTT